This TCR beta chain was recovered during a study of blood T cells in healthy people across ages. V was trimmed by 7 bases and J by 4 bases, leaving 8 bases between them. The germline gives CDR1 SQVTM, CDR2 ANQGSEA. CDR3 length equals 11 residues. Total RNA extracted from each sample amounted to at least 5 micrograms. A sample-barcoded 5' primer and a J-beta primer mix were used in a second PCR of roughly 7 to 11 cycles. Each CDR3 protein is one row after TCRdb ran MiXCR on the 5' RACE reads. The sample holds hundreds of thousands of distinct CDR3 sequences; 25% to 30% are singletons and the top ten take under 3%. These data were likewise used in another study, on T cells of mothers and their children. That report notes: Donors were a few healthy Caucasian mothers and their six children.

V is TRBV29-1 and J is TRBJ2-1; D gene ambiguous. Sequenced: blood. This receptor was identified in a boy aged 5-17 years in good health. The chain's CDR3 is CSGVAYNEQFF. The CDR3 coding sequence is TGCAGCGGGGTTGCTTACAATGAGCAGTTCTTC.